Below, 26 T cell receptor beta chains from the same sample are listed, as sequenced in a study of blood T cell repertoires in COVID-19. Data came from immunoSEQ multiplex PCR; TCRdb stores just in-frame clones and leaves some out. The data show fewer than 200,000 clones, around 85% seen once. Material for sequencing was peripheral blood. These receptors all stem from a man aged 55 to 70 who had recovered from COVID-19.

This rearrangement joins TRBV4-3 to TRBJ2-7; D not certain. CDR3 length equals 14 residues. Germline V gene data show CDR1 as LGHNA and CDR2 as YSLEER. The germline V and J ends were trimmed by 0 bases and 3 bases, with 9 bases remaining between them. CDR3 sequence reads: CASSQERSVYEQYF. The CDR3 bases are TGCGCCAGCAGCCAAGAACGGTCGGTCTACGAGCAGTACTTC.

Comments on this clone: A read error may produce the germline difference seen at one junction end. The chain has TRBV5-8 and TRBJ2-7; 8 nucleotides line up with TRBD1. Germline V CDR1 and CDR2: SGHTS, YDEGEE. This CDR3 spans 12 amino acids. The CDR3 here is CASSWRDRSGHF. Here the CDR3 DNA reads TGTGCCAGCAGCTGGAGGGACAGGTCAGGGCACTTC.

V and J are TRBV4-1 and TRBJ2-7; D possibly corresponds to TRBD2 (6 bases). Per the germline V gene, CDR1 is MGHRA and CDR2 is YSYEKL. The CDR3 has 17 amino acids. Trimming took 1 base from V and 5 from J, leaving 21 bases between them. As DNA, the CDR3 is TGCGCCAGCAGCCAAGTTATGGTGTCGGGGGTAATGGACGAGCAGTACTTC. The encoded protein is CASSQVMVSGVMDEQYF.

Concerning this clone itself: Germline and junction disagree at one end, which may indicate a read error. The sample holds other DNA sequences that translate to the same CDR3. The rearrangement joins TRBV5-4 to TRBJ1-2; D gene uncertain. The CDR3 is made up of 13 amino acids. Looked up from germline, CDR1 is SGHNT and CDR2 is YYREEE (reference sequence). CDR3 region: CASSLVSEDGYTF. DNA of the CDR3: TGTGCCAGCAGCTTGGTGTCAGAGGATGGCTATACCTTC.

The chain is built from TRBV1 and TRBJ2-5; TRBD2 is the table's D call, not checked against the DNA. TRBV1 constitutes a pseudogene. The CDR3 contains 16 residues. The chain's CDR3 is CTSGGSGGAVGETQYF. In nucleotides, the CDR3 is TGCACCAGCGGTGGTAGCGGGGGGGCGGTTGGAGAGACCCAGTACTTC.

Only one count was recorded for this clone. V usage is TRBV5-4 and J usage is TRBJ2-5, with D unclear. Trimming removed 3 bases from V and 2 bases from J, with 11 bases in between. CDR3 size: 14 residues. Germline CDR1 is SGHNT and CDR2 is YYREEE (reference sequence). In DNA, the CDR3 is TGTGCCAGCAGCTGGGCCACCAGGCAAGAGACCCAGTACTTC. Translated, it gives CASSWATRQETQYF.

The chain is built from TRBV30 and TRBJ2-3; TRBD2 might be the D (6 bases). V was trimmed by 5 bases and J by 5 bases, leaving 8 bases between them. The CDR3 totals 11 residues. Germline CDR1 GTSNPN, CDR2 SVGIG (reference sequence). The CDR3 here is CAWAGGDTQYF. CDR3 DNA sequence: TGTGCCTGGGCCGGGGGAGATACGCAGTATTTT.

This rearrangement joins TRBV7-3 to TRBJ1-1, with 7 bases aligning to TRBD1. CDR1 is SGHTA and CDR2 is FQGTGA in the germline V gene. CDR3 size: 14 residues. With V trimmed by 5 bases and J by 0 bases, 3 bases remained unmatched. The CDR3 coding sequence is TGTGCCAGCAGCCGAGGGGGCCTGAACACTGAAGCTTTCTTT. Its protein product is CASSRGGLNTEAFF.

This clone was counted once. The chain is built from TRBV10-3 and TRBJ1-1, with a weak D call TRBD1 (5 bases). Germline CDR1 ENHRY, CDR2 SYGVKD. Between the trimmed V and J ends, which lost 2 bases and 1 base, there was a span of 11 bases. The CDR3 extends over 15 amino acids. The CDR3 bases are TGTGCCATCAGTGAGCCGGGGGGAGAGAACACTGAAGCTTTCTTT. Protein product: CAISEPGGENTEAFF.

The DNA for the CDR3 is TGTGCCAGCAGTGAGGGGGGGGGACGGAAGAGCTCCTACAATGAGCAGTTCTTC. Translated: CASSEGGGRKSSYNEQFF. The rearrangement joins TRBV2 to TRBJ2-1; 7 bases line up with TRBD2. The CDR3 extends over 18 amino acids. The V segment lost 3 bases and the J segment 0 bases; nucleotides outside the gene matches: 11. Germline V gene lookup returns CDR1 SNHLY and CDR2 FYNNEI.

The chain's CDR3 is CASSHPKGGPEQFF. In DNA form, the CDR3 reads TGTGCCAGCAGCCACCCAAAGGGGGGGCCTGAGCAGTTCTTC. The chain combines TRBV3-1 (or the pseudogene TRBV3-2) with TRBJ2-1; a weak D match, TRBD2 (7 bases). This CDR3 has 14 residues. The germline gives CDR1 LGHDT, CDR2 YNNKEL (reference sequence). V was trimmed by 3 bases and J by 9 bases, leaving 15 bases between them.

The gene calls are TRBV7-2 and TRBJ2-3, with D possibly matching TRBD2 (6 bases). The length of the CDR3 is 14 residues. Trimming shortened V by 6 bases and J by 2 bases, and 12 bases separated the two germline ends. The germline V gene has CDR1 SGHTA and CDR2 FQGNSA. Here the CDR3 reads CASRRPGVTDTQYF. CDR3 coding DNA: TGTGCCAGCAGGCGCCCGGGAGTCACAGATACGCAGTATTTT. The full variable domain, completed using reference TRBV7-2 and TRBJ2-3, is GAGVSQSPSNKVTEKGKDVELRCDPISGHTALYWYRQSLGQGLEFLIYFQGNSAPDKSGLPSDRFSAERTGGSVSTLTIQRTQQEDSAVYLCASRRPGVTDTQYFGPGTRLTVL.

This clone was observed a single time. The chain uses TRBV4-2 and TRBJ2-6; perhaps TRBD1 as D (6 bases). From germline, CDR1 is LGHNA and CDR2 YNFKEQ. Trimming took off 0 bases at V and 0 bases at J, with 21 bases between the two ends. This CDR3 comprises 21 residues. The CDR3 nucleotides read TGTGCCAGCAGCCAAGAAAGGATAGTGGCAGGGACAAGCTCTGGGGCCAACGTCCTGACTTTC. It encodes CASSQERIVAGTSSGANVLTF.

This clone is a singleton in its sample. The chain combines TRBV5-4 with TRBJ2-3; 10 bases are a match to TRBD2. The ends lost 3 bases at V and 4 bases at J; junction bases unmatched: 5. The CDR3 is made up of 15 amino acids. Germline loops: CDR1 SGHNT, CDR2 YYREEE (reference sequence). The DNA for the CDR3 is TGTGCCAGCAGCTCGACTAGCGGGCCATCAGATACGCAGTATTTT. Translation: CASSSTSGPSDTQYF.

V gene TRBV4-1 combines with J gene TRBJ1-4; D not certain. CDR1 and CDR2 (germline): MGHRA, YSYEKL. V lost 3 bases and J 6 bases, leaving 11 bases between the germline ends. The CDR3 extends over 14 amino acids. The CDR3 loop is CASSQEFTDEKLFF. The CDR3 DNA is TGCGCCAGCAGCCAGGAGTTCACCGATGAAAAACTGTTTTTT.

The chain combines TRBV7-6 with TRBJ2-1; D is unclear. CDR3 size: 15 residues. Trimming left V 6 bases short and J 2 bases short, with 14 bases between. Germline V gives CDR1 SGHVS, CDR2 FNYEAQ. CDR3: CASSPSSATYNEQFF. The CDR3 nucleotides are TGTGCCAGCAGTCCTTCGTCCGCTACCTACAATGAGCAGTTCTTC. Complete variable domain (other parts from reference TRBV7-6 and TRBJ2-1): GAGVSQSPRYKVTKRGQDVALRCDPISGHVSLYWYRQALGQGPEFLTYFNYEAQQDKSGLPNDRFSAERPEGSISTLTIQRTEQRDSAMYRCASSPSSATYNEQFFGPGTRLTVL.

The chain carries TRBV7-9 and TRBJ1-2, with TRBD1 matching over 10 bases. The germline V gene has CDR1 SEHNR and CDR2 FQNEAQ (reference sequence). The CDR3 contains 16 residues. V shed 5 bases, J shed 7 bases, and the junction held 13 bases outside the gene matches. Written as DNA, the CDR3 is TGTGCCAGCAGCCCAATGGGGCCCGGGACAGGGGCTGGCTACACCTTC. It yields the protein CASSPMGPGTGAGYTF.

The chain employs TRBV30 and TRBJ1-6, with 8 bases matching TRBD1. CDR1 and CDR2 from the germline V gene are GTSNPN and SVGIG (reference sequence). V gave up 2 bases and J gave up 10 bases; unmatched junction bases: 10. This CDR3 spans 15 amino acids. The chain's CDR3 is CAWSFLDRAGSPLHF. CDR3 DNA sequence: TGTGCCTGGAGTTTCCTGGACAGGGCAGGGTCACCCCTCCACTTT.

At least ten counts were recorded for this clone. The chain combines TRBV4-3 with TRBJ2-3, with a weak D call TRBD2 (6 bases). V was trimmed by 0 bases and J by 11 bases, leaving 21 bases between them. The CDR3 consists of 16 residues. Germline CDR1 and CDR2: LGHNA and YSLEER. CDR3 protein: CASSQDSGGYFYEQYF. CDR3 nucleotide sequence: TGCGCCAGCAGCCAAGATAGCGGTGGCTACTTCTACGAGCAGTATTTT.

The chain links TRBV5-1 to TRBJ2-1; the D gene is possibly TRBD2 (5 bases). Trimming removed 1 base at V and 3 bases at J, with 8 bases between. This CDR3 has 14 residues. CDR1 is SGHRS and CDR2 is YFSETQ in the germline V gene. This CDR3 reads CASSLSGLYNEQFF. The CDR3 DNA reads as TGCGCCAGCAGCTTGTCCGGACTCTACAATGAGCAGTTCTTC.

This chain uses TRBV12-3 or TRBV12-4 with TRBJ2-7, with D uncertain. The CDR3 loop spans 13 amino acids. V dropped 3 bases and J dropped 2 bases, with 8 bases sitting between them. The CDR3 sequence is CASSFEVTYEQYF. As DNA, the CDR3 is TGTGCCAGCAGTTTCGAGGTGACCTACGAGCAGTACTTC.

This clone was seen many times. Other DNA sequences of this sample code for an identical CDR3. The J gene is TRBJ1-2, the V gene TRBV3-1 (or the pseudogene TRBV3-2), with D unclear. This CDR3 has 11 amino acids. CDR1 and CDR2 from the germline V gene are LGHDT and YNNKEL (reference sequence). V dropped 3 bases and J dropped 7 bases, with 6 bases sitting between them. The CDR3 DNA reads TGTGCCAGCAGCCAGAGGTTTGGCTACACCTTC. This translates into CASSQRFGYTF.

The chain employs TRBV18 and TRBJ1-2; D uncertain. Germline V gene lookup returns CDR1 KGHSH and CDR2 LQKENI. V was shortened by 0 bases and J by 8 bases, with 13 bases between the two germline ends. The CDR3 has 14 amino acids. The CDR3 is CASSPPTRLGGYTF. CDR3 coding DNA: TGTGCCAGCTCACCACCAACACGGCTAGGCGGCTACACCTTC.

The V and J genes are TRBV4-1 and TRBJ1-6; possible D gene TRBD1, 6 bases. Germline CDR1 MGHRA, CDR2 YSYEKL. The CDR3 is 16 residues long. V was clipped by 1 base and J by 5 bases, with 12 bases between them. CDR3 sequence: CASSQAQGLNNSPLHF. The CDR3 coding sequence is TGCGCCAGCAGCCAAGCACAGGGTCTAAATAATTCACCCCTCCACTTT.

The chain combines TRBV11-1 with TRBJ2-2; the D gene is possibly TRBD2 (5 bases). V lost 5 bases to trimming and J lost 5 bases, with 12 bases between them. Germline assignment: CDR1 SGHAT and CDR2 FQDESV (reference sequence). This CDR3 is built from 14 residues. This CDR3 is CASSPRRGTGELFF. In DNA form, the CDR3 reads TGTGCCAGCAGCCCGCGTCGGGGTACCGGGGAGCTGTTTTTT. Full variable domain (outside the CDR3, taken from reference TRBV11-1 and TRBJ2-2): EAEVAQSPRYKITEKSQAVAFWCDPISGHATLYWYRQILGQGPELLVQFQDESVVDDSQLPKDRFSAERLKGVDSTLKIQPAELGDSAMYLCASSPRRGTGELFFGEGSRLTVL.

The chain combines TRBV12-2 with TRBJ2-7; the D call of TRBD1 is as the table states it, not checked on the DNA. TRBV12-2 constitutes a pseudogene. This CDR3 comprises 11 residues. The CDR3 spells CASRLEQEQYF. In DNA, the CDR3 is TGTGCAAGTCGCTTAGAACAGGAGCAGTACTTC.